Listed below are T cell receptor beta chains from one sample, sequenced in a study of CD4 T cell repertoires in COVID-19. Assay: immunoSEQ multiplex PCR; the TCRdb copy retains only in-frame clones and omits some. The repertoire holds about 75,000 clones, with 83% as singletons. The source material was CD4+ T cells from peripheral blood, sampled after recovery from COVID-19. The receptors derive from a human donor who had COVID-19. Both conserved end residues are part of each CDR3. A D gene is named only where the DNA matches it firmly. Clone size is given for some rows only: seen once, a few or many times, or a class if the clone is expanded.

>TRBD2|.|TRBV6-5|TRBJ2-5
TGTGCCAGCAGTTTTGGCGGGAGTCGAGAGACCCAGTACTTC
CASSFGGSRETQYF
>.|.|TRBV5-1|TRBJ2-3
TGCGCCAGCAGCTTGGGGCAGAACACAGATACGCAGTATTTT
CASSLGQNTDTQYF
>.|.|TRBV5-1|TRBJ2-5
TGCGCCAGCAGCGGACTTGGCTCGGAGACCCAGTACTTC
CASSGLGSETQYF
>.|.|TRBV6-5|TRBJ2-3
TGTGCCAGCCGGGACCCCTGGTCGGATACGCAGTATTTT
CASRDPWSDTQYF
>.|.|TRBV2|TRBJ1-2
TGTGCCAGCAGTGAGTTTATTGGCTACACCTTC
CASSEFIGYTF
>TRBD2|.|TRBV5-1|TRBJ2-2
TGCGCCAGCAGCCGCATACTAGCGGGGGGAAGTCGGGAGCTGTTTTTT
CASSRILAGGSRELFF
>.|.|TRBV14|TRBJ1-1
TGTGCCAGCAGCCAAGGCGTATCCGCTTTCTTT
CASSQGVSAFF
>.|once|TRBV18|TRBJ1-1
TGTGCCAGCTCACCACGGAAAGACAACACTGAAGCTTTCTTT
CASSPRKDNTEAFF
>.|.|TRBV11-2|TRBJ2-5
TGTGCCAGCAGCTTACAATGGGGGAAAGAGACCCAGTACTTC
CASSLQWGKETQYF
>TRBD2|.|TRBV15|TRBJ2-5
TGTGCCACCAGCAGAGATACCGGGGGGGCTGTTCGGGAGACCCAGTACTTC
CATSRDTGGAVRETQYF
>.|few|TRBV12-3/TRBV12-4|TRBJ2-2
TGTGCCAGCAGAGCCACGAACACCGGGGAGCTGTTTTTT
CASRATNTGELFF
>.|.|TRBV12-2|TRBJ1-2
TGTGCAAGTCGCCCGACGGTTAACTATGGCTACACCTTC
CASRPTVNYGYTF
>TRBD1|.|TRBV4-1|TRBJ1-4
TGCGCCAGCAGCCCACTAGGACAGGGCACTCCGGTGTTTTTT
CASSPLGQGTPVFF
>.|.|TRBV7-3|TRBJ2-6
TGTGCCAGCAGCCCGGTCCTCTCTGGGGCCAACGTCCTGACTTTC
CASSPVLSGANVLTF
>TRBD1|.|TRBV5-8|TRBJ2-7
TGTGCCAGCAGCTTGGGGGACAGGGGGCCGACCTACGAGCAGTACTTC
CASSLGDRGPTYEQYF
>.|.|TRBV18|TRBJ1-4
TGTGCCAGCTCACCTAGTTTGACGGGTGGGGAAAAACTGTTTTTT
CASSPSLTGGEKLFF